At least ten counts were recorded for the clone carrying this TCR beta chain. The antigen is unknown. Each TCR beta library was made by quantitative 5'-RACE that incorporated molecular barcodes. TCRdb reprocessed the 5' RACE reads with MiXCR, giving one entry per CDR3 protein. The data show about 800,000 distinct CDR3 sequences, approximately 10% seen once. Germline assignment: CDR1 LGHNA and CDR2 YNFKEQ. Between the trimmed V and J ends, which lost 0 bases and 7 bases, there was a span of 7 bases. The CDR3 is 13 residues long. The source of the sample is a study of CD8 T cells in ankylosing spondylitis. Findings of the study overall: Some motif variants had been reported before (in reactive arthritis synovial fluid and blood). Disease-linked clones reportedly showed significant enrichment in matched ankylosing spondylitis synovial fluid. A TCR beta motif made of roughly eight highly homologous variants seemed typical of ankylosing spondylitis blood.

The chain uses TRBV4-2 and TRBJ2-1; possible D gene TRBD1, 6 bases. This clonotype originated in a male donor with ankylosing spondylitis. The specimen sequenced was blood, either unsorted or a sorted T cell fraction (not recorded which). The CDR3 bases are TGTGCCAGCAGCCAAGAGCAGGGGAATGAGCAGTTCTTC. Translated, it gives CASSQEQGNEQFF.